This is a list of T cell receptor beta chains from one sample in a study of neurological immune-mediated disorders. A single record per CDR3 protein comes from TCRdb applying MiXCR to the 5' RACE reads. The table records around 100,000 distinct CDR3 sequences, 11% of them present only once. Sequences were obtained from PBMCs. Receptor source: a female donor with HTLV-1-associated myelopathy (HAM/TSP). CDR3s include the opening cysteine and the closing phenylalanine or tryptophan. The D gene is left open where the match is weak. The size of a clone is reported for some rows only, either as once, few or many, or as a class for expanded clones.

D	length	V	J	size	CDR3	DNA
.	15	TRBV2	TRBJ2-7	many	CASSEAQGGRYEQYF	TGTGCCAGCAGTGAAGCCCAGGGTGGACGTTACGAGCAGTACTTC
TRBD1	12	TRBV27	TRBJ1-1	many	CASSRPGQRTFF	TGTGCCAGCAGTAGACCGGGACAGCGGACTTTCTTT
.	10	TRBV20-1	TRBJ2-1	many	CSADRGQQFF	TGCAGTGCTGACCGGGGCCAGCAGTTCTTC
.	12	TRBV5-1	TRBJ2-1	.	CASSLIGLEQFF	TGCGCCAGCAGCTTGATAGGCCTTGAGCAGTTCTTC
.	14	TRBV6-1	TRBJ1-6	.	CASSDGGWNSPLHF	TGTGCCAGCAGTGATGGGGGCTGGAATTCACCCCTCCACTTT
.	13	TRBV28	TRBJ2-5	many	CASSLVSQETQYF	TGTGCCAGCAGTTTGGTCTCTCAAGAGACCCAGTACTTC
.	11	TRBV7-2	TRBJ2-7	.	CASSSGLEQYF	TGTGCCAGCAGCTCGGGACTCGAGCAGTACTTC
.	14	TRBV12-3/TRBV12-4	TRBJ2-1	.	CASSSQGGYNEQFF	TGTGCCAGCAGTTCACAGGGAGGCTACAATGAGCAGTTCTTC
.	17	TRBV6-6	TRBJ1-3	once	CASSYPPTRASGNTIYF	TGTGCCAGCAGTTACCCCCCCACTAGGGCCTCTGGAAACACCATATATTTT
.	14	TRBV5-1	TRBJ2-2	many	CASKIGNRGGELFF	TGCGCCAGCAAAATCGGGAACCGGGGCGGGGAGCTGTTTTTT
.	15	TRBV21-1	TRBJ2-7	.	CASSRVLVDRGEQYF	TGTGCCAGCAGCCGTGTTTTAGTGGACAGGGGCGAGCAGTACTTC
TRBD2	16	TRBV20-1	TRBJ2-5	many	CSAGGLAGALIWTQYF	TGCAGTGCGGGGGGACTAGCGGGGGCCCTAATTTGGACCCAGTACTTC
TRBD2	15	TRBV20-1	TRBJ2-3	many	CSAGGGGRGTDTQYF	TGCAGTGCCGGGGGTGGCGGGAGGGGCACAGATACGCAGTATTTT
.	17	TRBV9	TRBJ2-7	many	CASSPRRTTAPGDEQYF	TGTGCCAGCAGCCCCCGCAGGACTACCGCCCCCGGAGACGAGCAGTACTTC
.	13	TRBV20-1	TRBJ2-5	many	CSAGPGKQETQYF	TGCAGTGCTGGCCCAGGAAAGCAAGAGACCCAGTACTTC
.	16	TRBV9	TRBJ1-2	many	CASSVQSRGSNYGYTF	TGTGCCAGCAGCGTCCAGAGCAGGGGATCTAACTATGGCTACACCTTC
.	14	TRBV7-2	TRBJ2-7	many	CASSSSQGSGEQYF	TGTGCCAGCAGCAGTAGCCAGGGGAGCGGTGAGCAGTACTTC
TRBD1	14	TRBV12-3/TRBV12-4	TRBJ1-2	many	CASSPDRAHYGYTF	TGTGCCAGCAGCCCAGACAGGGCCCACTATGGCTACACCTTC
.	13	TRBV7-2	TRBJ2-5	many	CASSPTPPGTQYF	TGTGCCAGCAGCCCGACACCCCCGGGGACCCAGTACTTC
TRBD1	15	TRBV5-1	TRBJ2-5	many	CASSLGTGGLETQYF	TGCGCCAGCAGCTTGGGGACAGGGGGCTTGGAGACCCAGTACTTC
.	15	TRBV5-1	TRBJ1-1	many	CASSLAGGPSTEAFF	TGCGCCAGCAGCTTGGCGGGGGGTCCGAGCACTGAAGCTTTCTTT
.	10	TRBV12-3/TRBV12-4	TRBJ2-3	many	CASTSLTQYF	TGTGCCAGCACGTCGCTTACGCAGTATTTT
.	15	TRBV5-1	TRBJ2-1	many	CASSPQGSGYNEQFF	TGCGCCAGCAGCCCTCAGGGATCCGGTTACAATGAGCAGTTCTTC
TRBD2	16	TRBV5-4	TRBJ2-5	many	CASSSLRAGGQETQYF	TGTGCCAGCAGCTCCCTAAGAGCGGGGGGCCAAGAGACCCAGTACTTC
TRBD1	16	TRBV5-5	TRBJ1-2	many	CASSLGQGVANYGYTF	TGTGCCAGCAGCTTGGGGCAGGGGGTGGCTAACTATGGCTACACCTTC
.	14	TRBV20-1	TRBJ1-6	many	CSARRGSRRSPLHF	TGCAGTGCTAGGCGGGGTTCACGGAGATCACCCCTCCACTTT
.	14	TRBV12-3/TRBV12-4	TRBJ2-1	many	CASSTGTPYNEQFF	TGTGCCAGCAGTACCGGGACTCCCTACAATGAGCAGTTCTTC
.	14	TRBV5-1	TRBJ2-1	many	CASRPSSLNNEQFF	TGCGCCAGCAGGCCCAGCTCCTTAAACAATGAGCAGTTCTTC
.	17	TRBV5-8	TRBJ1-6	many	CASSLLKLTELDSPLHF	TGTGCCAGCAGCTTATTAAAATTGACAGAGTTGGATTCACCCCTCCACTTT
.	16	TRBV4-2	TRBJ2-3	many	CASSQGDLAPTDTQYF	TGTGCCAGCAGCCAGGGGGACTTAGCGCCTACAGATACGCAGTATTTT
TRBD1	14	TRBV24-1	TRBJ1-6	many	CATRPGQNNSPLHF	TGTGCCACCCGACCGGGACAGAATAATTCACCCCTCCACTTT
.	14	TRBV2	TRBJ2-5	many	CASSEARDGETQYF	TGTGCCAGCAGTGAAGCGAGGGACGGGGAGACCCAGTACTTC
TRBD2	15	TRBV5-1	TRBJ2-1	many	CASSPASGSYNEQFF	TGCGCCAGCAGCCCGGCTAGCGGGTCCTACAATGAGCAGTTCTTC
.	14	TRBV7-2	TRBJ1-4	many	CASSLDMGNEKLFF	TGTGCCAGCAGCTTAGATATGGGGAATGAAAAACTGTTTTTT
.	14	TRBV10-3	TRBJ2-3	many	CAITETTTTDTQYF	TGTGCCATCACTGAGACGACTACCACAGATACGCAGTATTTT
.	14	TRBV14	TRBJ2-5	.	CASSPAGIQETQYF	TGTGCCAGCAGCCCTGCGGGGATCCAAGAGACCCAGTACTTC
.	13	TRBV20-1	TRBJ2-3	many	CSARGTSTDTQYF	TGCAGTGCTAGAGGGACTAGCACAGATACGCAGTATTTT
TRBD2	18	TRBV9	TRBJ2-3	many	CASSVSTPEKGRADTQYF	TGTGCCAGCAGCGTATCCACCCCCGAAAAGGGGAGGGCAGATACGCAGTATTTT
.	14	TRBV6-1	TRBJ1-5	many	CASIPGRGNQPQHF	TGTGCCAGCATTCCGGGTAGGGGCAATCAGCCCCAGCATTTT
TRBD1	13	TRBV20-1	TRBJ2-7	many	CSARQGYTYEQYF	TGCAGTGCTCGACAGGGATATACCTACGAGCAGTACTTC
.	18	TRBV5-1	TRBJ1-4	.	CASSRGFRDVATNEKLFF	TGCGCCAGCAGCAGAGGTTTCAGGGATGTTGCAACTAATGAAAAACTGTTTTTT
TRBD2	17	TRBV4-2	TRBJ2-2	many	CASSQGLAATRGGELFF	TGTGCCAGCAGCCAAGGCCTAGCGGCCACCCGAGGCGGGGAGCTGTTTTTT
TRBD1	15	TRBV5-1	TRBJ1-4	many	CASRGQGRDGEKLFF	TGCGCCAGCAGGGGACAGGGCCGCGACGGTGAAAAACTGTTTTTT
.	11	TRBV2	TRBJ2-3	few	CASLLADTQYF	TGTGCCAGCTTATTAGCAGATACGCAGTATTTT
.	14	TRBV20-1	TRBJ1-1	many	CSASKNPMNTEAFF	TGCAGTGCTAGCAAAAATCCCATGAACACTGAAGCTTTCTTT
.	11	TRBV30	TRBJ2-1	.	CAWKGNNEQFF	TGTGCCTGGAAGGGCAACAATGAGCAGTTCTTC
TRBD2	15	TRBV20-1	TRBJ2-3	medium-sized	CSARTSGGRTDTQYF	TGCAGTGCTCGGACTAGCGGGGGGCGCACAGATACGCAGTATTTT
.	13	TRBV12-3/TRBV12-4	TRBJ2-5	many	CVSQTPPEKTQYF	TGTGTCAGCCAAACCCCACCCGAAAAGACCCAGTACTTC
.	15	TRBV7-2	TRBJ2-3	many	CASSSDGLGTDTQYF	TGTGCCAGCAGCTCTGACGGCCTTGGCACAGATACGCAGTATTTT
TRBD2	16	TRBV12-3/TRBV12-4	TRBJ2-1	many	CASSLALAGGRDEQFF	TGTGCCAGCAGTTTAGCCCTAGCGGGGGGGCGGGATGAGCAGTTCTTC
.	13	TRBV20-1	TRBJ2-7	many	CSATGQTLREQYF	TGCAGTGCTACCGGACAGACTCTACGAGAGCAGTACTTC
.	13	TRBV4-1	TRBJ2-1	many	CASSQDESRPQLF	TGCGCCAGCAGCCAAGATGAATCCAGGCCACAGCTCTTC
TRBD1	13	TRBV5-1	TRBJ1-2	many	CASSGGTGDSYTF	TGCGCCAGCAGCGGAGGGACAGGGGATAGCTACACCTTC
TRBD1	16	TRBV5-1	TRBJ2-5	many	CASSLVGQGFQETQYF	TGCGCCAGCAGCTTGGTGGGACAGGGGTTTCAAGAGACCCAGTACTTC
.	13	TRBV5-1	TRBJ2-1	.	CTSSTTEYNEQFF	TGCACCAGCAGCACTACGGAATACAATGAGCAGTTCTTC
TRBD2	13	TRBV10-3	TRBJ2-3	few	CAAASGGTDTQYF	TGTGCCGCCGCTAGCGGGGGCACAGATACGCAGTATTTT
.	13	TRBV11-2	TRBJ1-6	few	CASSRGRDSPLHF	TGTGCCAGCAGCCGCGGTCGGGATTCACCCCTCCACTTT